This T cell receptor beta chain emerged from a study of T cell repertoires in cytomegalovirus infection. Overall study: In public TCR beta signatures, there were indications of both CMV infection and matching HLA type. Study conclusions and caveats: Identification of carriers of CMV plus the relevant HLA was achieved through cumulative public TCR beta family frequency. CMV-specific TCR beta clonotypes restricted by HLA-C dominated the ex vivo response.

This clonotype has more than one count but fewer than ten. What it binds is not known. Between the trimmed V and J ends, which lost 7 bases and 1 base, there was a span of 14 bases. This CDR3 contains 15 residues. The germline CDR1 and CDR2 sequences are LNHDA and SQIVND (reference sequence). TCRdb called the reads again in MiXCR, with one record for every CDR3 protein. The table has a few hundred thousand distinct CDR3 sequences, about 42% seen once. This chain connects TRBV19 to TRBJ1-3; D is unresolved. The clonotype was recovered from a human donor in good health (CMV status not recorded). Some clones in this sample may be carry-over from other donors' samples. The material sequenced was cultured PBMCs, taken from culture after CMV antigen stimulation. The CDR3 DNA sequence: TGTGCCAGTATTCCGGCTCCGCCTTCTGGAAACACCATATATTTT. Residues: CASIPAPPSGNTIYF.